This T cell receptor (beta chain) was retrieved from a study of identical twins. CDR3 length: 14 residues. Deletions cut 5 bases from V and 3 bases from J, with 10 bases between. Unique molecular identifiers were present on cDNA, and template switching added a universal primer site. TCRdb used MiXCR to reprocess the 5' RACE reads, holding one entry per CDR3 protein. The repertoire has approximately 680,000 distinct CDR3 sequences, 7.1% of them found once; the top ten carry 1.6%. Each donor (without exception) was a healthy Caucasian. The sample was also linked to a second study, of yellow fever vaccine responses in identical twins.

This TCR came from a woman between 18 and 29 years old in good health. Sequenced sample: PBMCs. The chain carries TRBV12-3 or TRBV12-4 and TRBJ2-2; no clear D gene. The CDR3 bases are TGTGCCAGCAGTCCGAGTACTTACACCGGGGAGCTGTTTTTT. Translated, it gives CASSPSTYTGELFF.